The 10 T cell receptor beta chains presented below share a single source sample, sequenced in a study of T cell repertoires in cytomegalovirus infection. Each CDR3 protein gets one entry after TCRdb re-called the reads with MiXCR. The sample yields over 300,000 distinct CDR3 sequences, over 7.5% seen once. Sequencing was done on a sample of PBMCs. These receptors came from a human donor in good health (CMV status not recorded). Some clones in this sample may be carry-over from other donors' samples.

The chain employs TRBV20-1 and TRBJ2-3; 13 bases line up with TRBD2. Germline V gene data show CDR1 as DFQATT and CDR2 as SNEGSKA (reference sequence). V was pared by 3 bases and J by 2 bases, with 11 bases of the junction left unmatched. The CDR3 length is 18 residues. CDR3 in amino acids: CSARMMGLAGRFTDTQYF. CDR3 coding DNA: TGCAGTGCTAGGATGATGGGACTAGCGGGACGATTCACAGATACGCAGTATTTT.

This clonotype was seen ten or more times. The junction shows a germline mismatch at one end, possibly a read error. The CDR3 DNA reads TGTGCCAGCAGTTTAGATCCGGTAGAGACCCAGTACTTC. Amino acid sequence: CASSLDPVETQYF. The V gene is TRBV7-2, the J gene TRBJ2-5, with D unclear. The CDR3 runs 13 residues. Germline values: CDR1 SGHTA, CDR2 FQGNSA.

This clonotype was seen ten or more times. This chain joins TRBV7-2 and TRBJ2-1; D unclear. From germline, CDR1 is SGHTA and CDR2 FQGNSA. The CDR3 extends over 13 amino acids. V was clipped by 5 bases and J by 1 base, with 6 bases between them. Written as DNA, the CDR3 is TGTGCCAGCAGCCGGAGTTCCTACAATGAGCAGTTCTTC. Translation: CASSRSSYNEQFF.

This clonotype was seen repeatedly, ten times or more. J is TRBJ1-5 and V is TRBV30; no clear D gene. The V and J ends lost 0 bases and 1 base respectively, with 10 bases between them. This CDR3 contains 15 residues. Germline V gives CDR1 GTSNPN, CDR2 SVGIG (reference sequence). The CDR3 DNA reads TGTGCCTGGAGTGTAATGGGCACCAGCAATCAGCCCCAGCATTTT. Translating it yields CAWSVMGTSNQPQHF. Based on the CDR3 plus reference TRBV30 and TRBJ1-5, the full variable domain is SQTIHQWPATLVQPVGSPLSLECTVEGTSNPNLYWYRQAAGRGLQLLFYSVGIGQISSEVPQNLSASRPQDRQFILSSKKLLLSDSGFYLCAWSVMGTSNQPQHFGDGTRLSIL.

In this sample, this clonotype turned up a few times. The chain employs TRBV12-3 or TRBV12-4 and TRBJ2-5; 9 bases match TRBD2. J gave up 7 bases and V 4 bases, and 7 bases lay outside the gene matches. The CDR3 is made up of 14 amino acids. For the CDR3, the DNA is TGTGCCAGCAGTTCAGCGGGGGGAGTGGGGACCCAGTACTTC. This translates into CASSSAGGVGTQYF.

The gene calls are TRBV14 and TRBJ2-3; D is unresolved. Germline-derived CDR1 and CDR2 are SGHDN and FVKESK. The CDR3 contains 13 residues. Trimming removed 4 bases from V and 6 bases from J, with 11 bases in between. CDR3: CASSPSLPDTQYF. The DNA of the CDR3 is TGTGCCAGCAGCCCCTCGTTGCCCGATACGCAGTATTTT.

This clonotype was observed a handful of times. CDR3 sequence reads: CASSLDGGGGQPQHF. The CDR3 DNA reads as TGTGCCAGCAGCTTAGACGGGGGGGGCGGTCAGCCCCAGCATTTT. The chain uses TRBV7-2 and TRBJ1-5, with D possibly matching TRBD1 (6 bases). The CDR3 loop spans 15 amino acids. Germline lookup yields CDR1 SGHTA and CDR2 FQGNSA. Between the trimmed V and J ends, which lost 1 base and 6 bases, there was a span of 13 bases.

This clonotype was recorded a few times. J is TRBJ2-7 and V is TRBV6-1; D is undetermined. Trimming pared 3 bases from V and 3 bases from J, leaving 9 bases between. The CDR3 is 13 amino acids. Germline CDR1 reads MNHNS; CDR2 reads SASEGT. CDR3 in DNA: TGTGCCAGCAGTGACGACTCTGGCTACGAGCAGTACTTC. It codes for CASSDDSGYEQYF.

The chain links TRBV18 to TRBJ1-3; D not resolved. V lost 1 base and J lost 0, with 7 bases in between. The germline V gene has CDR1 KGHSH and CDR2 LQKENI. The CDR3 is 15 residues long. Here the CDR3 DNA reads TGTGCCAGCTCACCACAGGGATTCTCTGGAAACACCATATATTTT. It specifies CASSPQGFSGNTIYF. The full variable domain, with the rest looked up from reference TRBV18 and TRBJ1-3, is NAGVMQNPRHLVRRRGQEARLRCSPMKGHSHVYWYRQLPEEGLKFMVYLQKENIIDESGMPKERFSAEFPKEGPSILRIQQVVRGDSAAYFCASSPQGFSGNTIYFGEGSWLTVV.

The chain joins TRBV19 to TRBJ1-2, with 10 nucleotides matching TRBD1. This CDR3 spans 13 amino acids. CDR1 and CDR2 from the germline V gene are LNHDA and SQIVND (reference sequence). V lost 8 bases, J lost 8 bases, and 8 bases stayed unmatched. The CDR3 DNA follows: TGTGCCAGTTCGCGGGGGACAGGGGCCGGCTACACCTTC. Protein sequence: CASSRGTGAGYTF.